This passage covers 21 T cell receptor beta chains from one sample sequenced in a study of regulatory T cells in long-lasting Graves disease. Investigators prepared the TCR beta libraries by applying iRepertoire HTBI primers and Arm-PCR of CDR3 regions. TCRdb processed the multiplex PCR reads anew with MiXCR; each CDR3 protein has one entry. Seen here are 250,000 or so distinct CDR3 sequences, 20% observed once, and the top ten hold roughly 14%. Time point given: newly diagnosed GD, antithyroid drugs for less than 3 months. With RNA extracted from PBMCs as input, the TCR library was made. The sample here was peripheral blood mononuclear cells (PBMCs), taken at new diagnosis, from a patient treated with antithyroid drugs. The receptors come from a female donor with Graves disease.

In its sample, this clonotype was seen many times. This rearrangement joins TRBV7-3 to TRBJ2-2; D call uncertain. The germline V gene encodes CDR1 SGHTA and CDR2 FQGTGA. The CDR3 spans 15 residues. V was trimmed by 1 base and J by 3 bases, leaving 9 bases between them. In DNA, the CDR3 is TGTGCCAGCAGCTTAAGGGGTTACGACACCGGGGAGCTGTTTTTT. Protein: CASSLRGYDTGELFF.

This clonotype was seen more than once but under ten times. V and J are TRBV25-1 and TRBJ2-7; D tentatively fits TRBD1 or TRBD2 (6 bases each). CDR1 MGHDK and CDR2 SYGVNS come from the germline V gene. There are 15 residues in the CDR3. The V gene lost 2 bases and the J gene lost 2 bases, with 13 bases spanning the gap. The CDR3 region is CASSEGGGFPYEQYF. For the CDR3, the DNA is TGTGCCAGCAGTGAAGGAGGGGGTTTCCCCTACGAGCAGTACTTC.

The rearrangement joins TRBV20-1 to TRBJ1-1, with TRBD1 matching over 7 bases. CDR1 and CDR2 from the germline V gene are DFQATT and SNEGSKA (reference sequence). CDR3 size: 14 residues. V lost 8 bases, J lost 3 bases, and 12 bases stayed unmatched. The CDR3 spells CSPRRDSSYTEAFF. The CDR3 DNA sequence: TGCAGTCCAAGGAGGGACAGCTCTTACACTGAAGCTTTCTTT.

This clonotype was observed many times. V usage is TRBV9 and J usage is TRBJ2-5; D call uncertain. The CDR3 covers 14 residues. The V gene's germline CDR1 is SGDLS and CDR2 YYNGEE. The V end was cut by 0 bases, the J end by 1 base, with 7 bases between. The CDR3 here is CASSVGQGQETQYF. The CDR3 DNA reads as TGTGCCAGCAGCGTAGGTCAAGGCCAAGAGACCCAGTACTTC.

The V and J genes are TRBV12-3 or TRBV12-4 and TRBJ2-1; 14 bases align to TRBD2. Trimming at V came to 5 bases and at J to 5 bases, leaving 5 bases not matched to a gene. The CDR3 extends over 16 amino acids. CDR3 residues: CASSPPGLAGDNEQFF. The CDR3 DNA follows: TGTGCCAGCAGTCCACCGGGACTAGCGGGAGACAATGAGCAGTTCTTC.

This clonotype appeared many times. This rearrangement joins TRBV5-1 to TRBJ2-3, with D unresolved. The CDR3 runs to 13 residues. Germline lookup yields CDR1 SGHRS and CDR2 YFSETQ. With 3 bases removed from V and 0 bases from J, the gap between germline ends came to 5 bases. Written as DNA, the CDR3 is TGCGCCAGCAGCTCGCCAAGCACAGATACGCAGTATTTT. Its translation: CASSSPSTDTQYF.

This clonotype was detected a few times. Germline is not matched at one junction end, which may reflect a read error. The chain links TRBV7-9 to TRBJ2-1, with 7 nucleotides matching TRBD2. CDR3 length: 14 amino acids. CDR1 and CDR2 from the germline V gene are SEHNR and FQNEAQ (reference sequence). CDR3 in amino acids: CASSLRPAGHEQFF. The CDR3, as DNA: TGTGCCAGCAGCTTACGGCCAGCGGGGCATGAGCAATTCTTC.

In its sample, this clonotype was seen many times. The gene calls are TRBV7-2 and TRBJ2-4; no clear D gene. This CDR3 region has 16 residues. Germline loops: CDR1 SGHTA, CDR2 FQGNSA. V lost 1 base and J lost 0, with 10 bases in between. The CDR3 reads CASSLVADLAKNIQYF. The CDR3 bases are TGTGCCAGCAGCTTAGTTGCGGACCTAGCCAAAAACATTCAGTACTTC.

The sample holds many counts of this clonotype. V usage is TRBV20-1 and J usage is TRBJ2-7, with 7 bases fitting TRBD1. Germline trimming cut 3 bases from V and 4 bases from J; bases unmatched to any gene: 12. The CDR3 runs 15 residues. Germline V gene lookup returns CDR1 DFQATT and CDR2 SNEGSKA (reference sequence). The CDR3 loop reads CSASEVRRQGYEQYF. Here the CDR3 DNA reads TGCAGTGCTAGCGAAGTCCGTAGACAGGGTTACGAGCAGTACTTC.

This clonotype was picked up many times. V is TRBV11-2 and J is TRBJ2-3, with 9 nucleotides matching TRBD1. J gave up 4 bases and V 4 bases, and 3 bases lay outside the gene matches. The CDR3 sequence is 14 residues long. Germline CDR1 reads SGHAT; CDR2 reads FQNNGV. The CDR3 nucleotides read TGTGCCAGCAGCTGGGGACAGGGATCAGATACGCAGTATTTT. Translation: CASSWGQGSDTQYF.

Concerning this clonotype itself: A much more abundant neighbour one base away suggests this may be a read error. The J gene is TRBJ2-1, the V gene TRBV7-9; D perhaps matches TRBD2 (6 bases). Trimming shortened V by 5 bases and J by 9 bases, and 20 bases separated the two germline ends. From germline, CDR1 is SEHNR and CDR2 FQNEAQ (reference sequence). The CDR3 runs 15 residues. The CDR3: CASSRGNQVNSEQFF. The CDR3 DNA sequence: TGTGCCAGCAGCCGCGGGAACCAAGTAAACAGTGAGCAGTTCTTC.

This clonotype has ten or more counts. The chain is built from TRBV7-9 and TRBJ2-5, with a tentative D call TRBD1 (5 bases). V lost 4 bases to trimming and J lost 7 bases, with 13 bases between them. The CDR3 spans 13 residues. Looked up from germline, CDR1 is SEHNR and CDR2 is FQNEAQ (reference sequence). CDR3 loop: CASSWRQTGTQYF. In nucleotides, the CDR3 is TGTGCCAGCAGCTGGAGACAGACTGGGACCCAGTACTTC.

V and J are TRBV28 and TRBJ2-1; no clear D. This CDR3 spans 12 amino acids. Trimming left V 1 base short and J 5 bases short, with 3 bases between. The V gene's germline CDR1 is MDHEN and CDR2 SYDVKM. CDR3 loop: CASSLSNNEQFF. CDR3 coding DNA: TGTGCCAGCAGTTTATCGAACAATGAGCAGTTCTTC. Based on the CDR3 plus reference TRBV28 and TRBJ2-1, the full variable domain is DVKVTQSSRYLVKRTGEKVFLECVQDMDHENMFWYRQDPGLGLRLIYFSYDVKMKEKGDIPEGYSVSREKKERFSLILESASTNQTSMYLCASSLSNNEQFFGPGTRLTVL.

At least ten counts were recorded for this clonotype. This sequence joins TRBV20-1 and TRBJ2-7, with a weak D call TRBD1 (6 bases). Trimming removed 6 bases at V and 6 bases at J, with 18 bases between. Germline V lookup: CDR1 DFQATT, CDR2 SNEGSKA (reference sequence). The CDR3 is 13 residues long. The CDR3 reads CSAPSWGRPEQYF. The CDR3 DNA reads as TGCAGTGCCCCCAGCTGGGGGCGCCCCGAGCAGTACTTC.

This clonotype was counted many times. CDR3 in amino acids: CASSPVYRQRDNEQFF. CDR3 DNA: TGTGCCAGCTCACCAGTTTACAGGCAAAGGGACAATGAGCAGTTCTTC. V and J are TRBV18 and TRBJ2-1; possibly TRBD1 for D (5 bases). CDR3 length equals 16 residues. Looked up from germline, CDR1 is KGHSH and CDR2 is LQKENI. V was cut by 2 bases and J by 5 bases, with 16 bases left in between.

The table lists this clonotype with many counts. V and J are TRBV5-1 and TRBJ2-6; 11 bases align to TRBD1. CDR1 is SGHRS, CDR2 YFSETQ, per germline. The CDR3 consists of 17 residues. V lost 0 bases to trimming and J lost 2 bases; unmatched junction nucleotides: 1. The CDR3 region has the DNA TGCGCCAGCAGCTTGGGGACAGGGGGCGCTGGGGCCAACGTCCTGACTTTC. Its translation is CASSLGTGGAGANVLTF.

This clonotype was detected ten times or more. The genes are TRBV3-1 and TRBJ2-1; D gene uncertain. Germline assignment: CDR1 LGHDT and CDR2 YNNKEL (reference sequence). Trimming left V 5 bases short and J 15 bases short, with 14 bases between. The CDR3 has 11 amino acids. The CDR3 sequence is CASSNGRIGFF. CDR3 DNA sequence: TGTGCCAGCAGCAACGGACGTATTGGGTTCTTC.

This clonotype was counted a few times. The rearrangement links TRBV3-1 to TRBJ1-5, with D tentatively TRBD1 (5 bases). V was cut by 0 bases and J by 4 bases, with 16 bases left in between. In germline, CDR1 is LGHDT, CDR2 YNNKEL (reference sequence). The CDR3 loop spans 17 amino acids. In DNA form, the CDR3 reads TGTGCCAGCAGCCAAGACAGGGTGTCGGTTAAAAATCAGCCCCAGCATTTT. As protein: CASSQDRVSVKNQPQHF.

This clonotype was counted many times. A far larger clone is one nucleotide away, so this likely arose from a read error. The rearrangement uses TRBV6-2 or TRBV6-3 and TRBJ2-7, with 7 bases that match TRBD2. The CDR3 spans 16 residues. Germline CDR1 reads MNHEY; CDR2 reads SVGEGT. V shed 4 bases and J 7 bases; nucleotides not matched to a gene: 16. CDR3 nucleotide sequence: TGTGCCAGCAGTTCACTTCTAGCGGCCTCCTACAATGAGCAGTACTTC. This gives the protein CASSSLLAASYNEQYF.

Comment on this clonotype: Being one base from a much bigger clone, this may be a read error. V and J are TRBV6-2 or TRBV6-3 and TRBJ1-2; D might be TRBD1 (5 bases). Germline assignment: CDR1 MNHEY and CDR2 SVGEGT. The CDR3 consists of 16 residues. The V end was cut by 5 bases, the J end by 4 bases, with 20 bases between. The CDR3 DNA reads TGTGCCAGCAGTGAGCCCAACCGCCGGGGGGGCTATGGCTACACCTTC. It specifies CASSEPNRRGGYGYTF.

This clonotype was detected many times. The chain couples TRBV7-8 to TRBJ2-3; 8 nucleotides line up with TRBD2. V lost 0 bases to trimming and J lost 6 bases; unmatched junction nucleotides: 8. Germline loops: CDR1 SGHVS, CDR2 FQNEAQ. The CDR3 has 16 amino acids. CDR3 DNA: TGTGCCAGCAGCTTAGCGGGACTAGGGGGGATGGATACGCAGTATTTT. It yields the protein CASSLAGLGGMDTQYF.